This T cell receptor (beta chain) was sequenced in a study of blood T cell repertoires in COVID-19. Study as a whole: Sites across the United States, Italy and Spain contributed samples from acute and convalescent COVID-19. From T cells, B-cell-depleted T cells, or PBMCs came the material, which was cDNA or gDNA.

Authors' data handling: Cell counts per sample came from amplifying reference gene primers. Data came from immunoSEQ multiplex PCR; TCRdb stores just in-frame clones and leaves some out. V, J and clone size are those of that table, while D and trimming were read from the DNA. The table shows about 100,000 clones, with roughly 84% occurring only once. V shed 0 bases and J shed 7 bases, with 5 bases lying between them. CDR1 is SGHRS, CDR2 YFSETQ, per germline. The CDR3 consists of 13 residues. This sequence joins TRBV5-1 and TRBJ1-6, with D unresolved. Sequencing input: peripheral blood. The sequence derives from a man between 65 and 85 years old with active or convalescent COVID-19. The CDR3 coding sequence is TGCGCCAGCAGCTTGGATCCGAATTCACCCCTCCACTTT. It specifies CASSLDPNSPLHF.